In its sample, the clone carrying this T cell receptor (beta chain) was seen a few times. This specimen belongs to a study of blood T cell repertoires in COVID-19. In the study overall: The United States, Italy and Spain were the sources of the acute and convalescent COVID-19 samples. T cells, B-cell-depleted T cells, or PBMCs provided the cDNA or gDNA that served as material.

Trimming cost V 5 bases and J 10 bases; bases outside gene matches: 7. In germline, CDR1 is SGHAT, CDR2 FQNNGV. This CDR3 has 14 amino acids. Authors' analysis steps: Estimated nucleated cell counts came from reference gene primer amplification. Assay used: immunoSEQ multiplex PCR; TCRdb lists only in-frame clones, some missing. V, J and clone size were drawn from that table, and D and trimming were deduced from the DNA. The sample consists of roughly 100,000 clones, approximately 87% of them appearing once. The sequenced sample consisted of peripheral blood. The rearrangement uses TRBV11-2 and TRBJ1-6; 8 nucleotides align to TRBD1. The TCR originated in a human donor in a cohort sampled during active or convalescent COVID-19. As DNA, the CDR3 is TGTGCCAGCAGCCTCGGACAGGGCGCCTCACCCCTCCACTTT. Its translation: CASSLGQGASPLHF.